These 4 T cell receptor beta chains share one sample of origin, sequenced in a study of monozygotic twins with inflammatory bowel disease. No DNA is given; TCRdb re-called the 5' RACE reads and lists each CDR3 protein once. In total, the table holds 300,000 to 450,000 distinct CDR3 sequences. The specimen sequenced was blood. Every receptor here comes from a human donor with ulcerative colitis or Crohn's disease, or a healthy co-twin of an affected twin (not recorded which).

The chain's CDR3 is CASRAGGAAKNIQYF. This sequence joins TRBV3-1 and TRBJ2-4; TCRdb proposes TRBD1, but this gene call is untestable without DNA. Germline V gene data show CDR1 as LGHDT and CDR2 as YNNKEL (reference sequence). This CDR3 spans 15 amino acids.

The chain is built from TRBV18 and TRBJ2-2. Germline V gene lookup returns CDR1 KGHSH and CDR2 LQKENI. The CDR3 runs 16 residues. CDR3 loop: CASSLNLLENTGELFF.

The chain links TRBV5-6 to TRBJ1-5; TCRdb picks TRBD1, but there is no DNA to check that call. The CDR3 extends over 13 amino acids. CDR1 is SGHDT, CDR2 YYEEEE, per germline. CDR3 amino acids: CASSYRGNQPQHF.

The J gene is TRBJ1-5, the V gene TRBV12-3 or TRBV12-4; with no DNA, the TCRdb D assignment of TRBD1 cannot be verified. The length of the CDR3 is 15 residues. CDR3 region: CASSINTGGDQPQHF.